This TCR beta chain was sequenced during a study of shared clonotypes between healthy human individuals. TCRdb's table, derived via immunoSEQ multiplex PCR, lists solely in-frame clones and lacks some. The table has about 1 million clones, under 80% seen once. Findings and caveats of the study: Owing to a small donor count, the genetic and exposure-history diversity represented was limited. Naive CD4 clonotypes were shared across several donors at around 5%.

This clone showed up just once. Its antigen remains unidentified. Germline lookup yields CDR1 LNHDA and CDR2 SQIVND (reference sequence). Trimming left V 5 bases short and J 6 bases short, with 10 bases between. The CDR3 is made up of 13 amino acids. Sequencing was performed on memory CD4+ T cells sorted from blood. Stated subset: CD45RA-negative fraction. V usage is TRBV19 and J usage is TRBJ1-4; perhaps TRBD1 as D (5 bases). The receptor's source is a man in his late teens or twenties in good health. CDR3 protein: CASSLGDDEKLFF. The DNA for the CDR3 is TGTGCCAGTAGTTTGGGGGATGATGAAAAACTGTTTTTT.